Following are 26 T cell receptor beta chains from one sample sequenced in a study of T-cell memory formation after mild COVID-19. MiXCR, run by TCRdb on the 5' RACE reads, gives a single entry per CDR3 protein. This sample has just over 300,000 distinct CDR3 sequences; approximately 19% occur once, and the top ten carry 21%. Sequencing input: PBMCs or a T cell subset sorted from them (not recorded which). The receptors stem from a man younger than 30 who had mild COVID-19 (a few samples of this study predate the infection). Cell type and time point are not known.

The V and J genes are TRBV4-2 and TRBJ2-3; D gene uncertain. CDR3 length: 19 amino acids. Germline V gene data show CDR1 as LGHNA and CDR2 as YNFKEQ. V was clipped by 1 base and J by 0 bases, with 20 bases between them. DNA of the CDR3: TGTGCCAGCAGCCAAGTGTATCCCCCATCGGTAGCCAGCACAGATACGCAGTATTTT. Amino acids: CASSQVYPPSVASTDTQYF.

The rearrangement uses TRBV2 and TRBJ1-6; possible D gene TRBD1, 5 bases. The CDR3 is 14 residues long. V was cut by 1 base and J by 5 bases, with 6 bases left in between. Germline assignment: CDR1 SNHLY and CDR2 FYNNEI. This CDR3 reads CASSEVGDNSPLHF. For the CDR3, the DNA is TGTGCCAGCAGTGAAGTAGGGGATAATTCACCCCTCCACTTT.

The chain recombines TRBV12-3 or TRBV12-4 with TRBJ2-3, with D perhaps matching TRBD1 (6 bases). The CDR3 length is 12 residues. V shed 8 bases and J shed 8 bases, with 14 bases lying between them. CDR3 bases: TGTGCCAGCGGGGTAGCCAGGGGTACGCAGTATTTT. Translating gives CASGVARGTQYF.

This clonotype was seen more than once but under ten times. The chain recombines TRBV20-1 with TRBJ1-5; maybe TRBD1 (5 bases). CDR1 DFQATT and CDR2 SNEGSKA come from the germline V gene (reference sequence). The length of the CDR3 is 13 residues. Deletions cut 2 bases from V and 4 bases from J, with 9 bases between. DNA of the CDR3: TGCAGTGCTAGACCACAGGATAATCAGCCCCAGCATTTT. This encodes CSARPQDNQPQHF.

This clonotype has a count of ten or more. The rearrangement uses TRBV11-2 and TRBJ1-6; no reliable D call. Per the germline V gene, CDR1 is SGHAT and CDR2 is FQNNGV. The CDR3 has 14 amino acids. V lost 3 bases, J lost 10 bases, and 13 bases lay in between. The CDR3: CASSLRSGVSPLHF. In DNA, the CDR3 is TGTGCCAGCAGCTTGAGGTCCGGGGTCTCACCCCTCCACTTT.

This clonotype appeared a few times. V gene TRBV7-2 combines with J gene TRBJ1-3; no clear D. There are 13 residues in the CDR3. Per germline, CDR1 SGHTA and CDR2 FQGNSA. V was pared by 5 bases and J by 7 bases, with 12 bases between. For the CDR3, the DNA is TGTGCCAGCAGCCCCAGGCCCGGGAACACCATATATTTT. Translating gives CASSPRPGNTIYF.

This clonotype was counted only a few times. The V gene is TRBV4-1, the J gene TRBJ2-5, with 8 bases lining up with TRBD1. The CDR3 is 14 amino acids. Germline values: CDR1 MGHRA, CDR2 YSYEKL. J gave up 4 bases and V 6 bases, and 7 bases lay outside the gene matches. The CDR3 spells CASRGLDRGETQYF. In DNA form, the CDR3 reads TGCGCCAGCAGGGGTCTAGACAGGGGAGAGACCCAGTACTTC.

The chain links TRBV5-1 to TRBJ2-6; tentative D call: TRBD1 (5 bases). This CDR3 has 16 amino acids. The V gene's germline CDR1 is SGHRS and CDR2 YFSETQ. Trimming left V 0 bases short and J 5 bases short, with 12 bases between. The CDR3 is CASSLGTRGWANVLTF. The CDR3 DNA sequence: TGCGCCAGCAGCTTGGGGACAAGGGGCTGGGCCAACGTCCTGACTTTC.

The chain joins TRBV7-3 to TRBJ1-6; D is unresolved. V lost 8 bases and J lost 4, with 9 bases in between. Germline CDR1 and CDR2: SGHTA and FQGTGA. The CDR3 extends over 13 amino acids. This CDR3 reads CASALNYNSPLHF. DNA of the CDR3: TGTGCCAGCGCGCTAAATTATAATTCACCCCTCCACTTT.

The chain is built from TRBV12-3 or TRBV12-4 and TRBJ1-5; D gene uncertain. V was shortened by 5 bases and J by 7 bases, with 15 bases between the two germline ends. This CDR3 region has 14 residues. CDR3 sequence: CASSPTTFRQPQHF. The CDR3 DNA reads TGTGCCAGCAGTCCCACGACATTCAGACAGCCCCAGCATTTT.

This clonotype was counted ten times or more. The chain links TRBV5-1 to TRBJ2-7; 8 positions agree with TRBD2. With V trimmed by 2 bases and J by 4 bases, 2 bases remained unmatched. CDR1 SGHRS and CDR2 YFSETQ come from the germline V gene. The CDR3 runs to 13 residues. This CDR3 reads CASSFAGGYEQYF. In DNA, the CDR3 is TGCGCCAGCAGCTTTGCGGGGGGATACGAGCAGTACTTC.

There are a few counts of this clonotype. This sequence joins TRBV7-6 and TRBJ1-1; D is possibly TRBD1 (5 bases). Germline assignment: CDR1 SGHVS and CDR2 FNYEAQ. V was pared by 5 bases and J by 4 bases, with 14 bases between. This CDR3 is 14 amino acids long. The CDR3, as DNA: TGTGCCAGCAGCACGGACACGGGGGGCACTGAAGCTTTCTTT. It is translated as CASSTDTGGTEAFF.

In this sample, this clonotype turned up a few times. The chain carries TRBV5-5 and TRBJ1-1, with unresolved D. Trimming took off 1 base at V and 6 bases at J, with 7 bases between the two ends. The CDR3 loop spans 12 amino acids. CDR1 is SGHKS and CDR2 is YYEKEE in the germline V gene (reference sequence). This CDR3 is CASSLLSPEAFF. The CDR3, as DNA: TGTGCCAGCAGCTTGTTAAGCCCTGAAGCTTTCTTT.

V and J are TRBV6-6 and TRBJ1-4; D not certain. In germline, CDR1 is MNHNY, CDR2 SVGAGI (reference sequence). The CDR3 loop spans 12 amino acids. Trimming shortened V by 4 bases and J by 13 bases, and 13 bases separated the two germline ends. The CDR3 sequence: CASSLDFSLLFF. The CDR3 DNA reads TGTGCCAGCAGTTTAGATTTTAGCCTACTGTTTTTT.

This chain's CDR3 is CASSLDRKNTEAFF. The DNA for the CDR3 is TGTGCCAGCTCACTGGACAGAAAGAACACTGAAGCTTTCTTT. V gene TRBV18 combines with J gene TRBJ1-1, with a possible D match to TRBD1 (6 bases). There are 14 residues in the CDR3. Deletions cut 4 bases from V and 1 base from J, with 10 bases between. The germline CDR1 and CDR2 sequences are KGHSH and LQKENI.

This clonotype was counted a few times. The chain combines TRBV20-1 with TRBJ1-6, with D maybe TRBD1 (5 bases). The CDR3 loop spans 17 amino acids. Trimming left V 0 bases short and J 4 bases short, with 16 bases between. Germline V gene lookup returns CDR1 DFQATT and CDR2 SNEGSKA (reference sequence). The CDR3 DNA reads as TGCAGTGCTAGAGAGGGGGAACTAGGAGGGTATAATTCACCCCTCCACTTT. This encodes CSAREGELGGYNSPLHF.

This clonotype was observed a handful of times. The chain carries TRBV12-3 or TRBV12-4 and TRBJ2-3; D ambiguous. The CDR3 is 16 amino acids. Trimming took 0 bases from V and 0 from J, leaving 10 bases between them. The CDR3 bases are TGTGCCAGCAGTTTAGCGGAAACGGCTAGCACAGATACGCAGTATTTT. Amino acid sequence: CASSLAETASTDTQYF.

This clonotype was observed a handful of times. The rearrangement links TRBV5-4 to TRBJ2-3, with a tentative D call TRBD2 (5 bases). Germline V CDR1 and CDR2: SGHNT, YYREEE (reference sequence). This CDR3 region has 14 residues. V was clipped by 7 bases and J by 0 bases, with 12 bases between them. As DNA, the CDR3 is TGTGCCAGCCGAGGGCGGCTTAGCACAGATACGCAGTATTTT. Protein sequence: CASRGRLSTDTQYF.

The CDR3 spells CASSEQYNEQFF. The CDR3 DNA reads TGTGCCAGCAGTGAACAGTACAATGAGCAGTTCTTC. The chain links TRBV2 to TRBJ2-1; no firm D call. CDR1 SNHLY and CDR2 FYNNEI come from the germline V gene. Between the trimmed V and J ends, which lost 2 bases and 4 bases, there was a span of 3 bases. CDR3 length equals 12 residues.

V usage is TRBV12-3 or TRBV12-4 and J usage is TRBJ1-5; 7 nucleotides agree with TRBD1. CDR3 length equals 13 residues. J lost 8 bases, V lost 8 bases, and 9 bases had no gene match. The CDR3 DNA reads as TGTGCCAGCCGCAGACAGGGAGTAGAGCCCCAGCATTTT. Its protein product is CASRRQGVEPQHF.

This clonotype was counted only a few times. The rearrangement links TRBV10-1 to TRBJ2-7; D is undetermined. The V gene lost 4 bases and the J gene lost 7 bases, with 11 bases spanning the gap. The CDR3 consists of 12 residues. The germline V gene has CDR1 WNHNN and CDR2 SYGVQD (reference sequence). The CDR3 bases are TGCGCCAGCAGTGGGAGTTTGGGGGAGCAGTACTTC. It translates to CASSGSLGEQYF.

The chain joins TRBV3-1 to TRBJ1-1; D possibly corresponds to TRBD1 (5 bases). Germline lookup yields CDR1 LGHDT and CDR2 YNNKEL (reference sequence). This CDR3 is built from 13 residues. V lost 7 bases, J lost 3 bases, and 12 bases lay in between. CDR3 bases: TGTGCCAGCAACGGGAGGGGTGACACTGAAGCTTTCTTT. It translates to CASNGRGDTEAFF.

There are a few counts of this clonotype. The CDR3 coding sequence is TGCGCCAGCAGCTTCGGACAGATAGCGACCGGGGAGCTGTTTTTT. Protein product: CASSFGQIATGELFF. The V call is TRBV5-1, the J call TRBJ2-2; perhaps TRBD1 as D (6 bases). V lost 2 bases and J lost 5, with 13 bases in between. CDR1 is SGHRS, CDR2 YFSETQ, per germline. There are 15 residues in the CDR3.

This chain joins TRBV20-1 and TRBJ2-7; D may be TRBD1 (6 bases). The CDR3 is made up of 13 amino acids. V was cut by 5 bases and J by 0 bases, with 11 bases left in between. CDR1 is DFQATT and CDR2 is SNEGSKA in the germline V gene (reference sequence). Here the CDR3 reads CSARPGHSYEQYV. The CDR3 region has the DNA TGCAGTGCTCGACCGGGACACTCCTACGAGCAGTACGTC.

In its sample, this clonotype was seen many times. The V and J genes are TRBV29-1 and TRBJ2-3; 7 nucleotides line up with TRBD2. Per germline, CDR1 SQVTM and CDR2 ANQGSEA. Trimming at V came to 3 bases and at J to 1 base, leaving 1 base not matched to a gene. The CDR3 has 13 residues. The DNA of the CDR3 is TGCAGCGTTGACCGGGGGGGCACAGATACGCAGTATTTT. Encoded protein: CSVDRGGTDTQYF.

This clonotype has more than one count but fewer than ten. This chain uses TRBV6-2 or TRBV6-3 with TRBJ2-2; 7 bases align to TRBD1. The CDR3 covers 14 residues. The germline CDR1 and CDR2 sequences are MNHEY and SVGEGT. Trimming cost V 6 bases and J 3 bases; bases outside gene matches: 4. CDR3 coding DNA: TGTGCCAGCAGAGGGCAGGGGGACACCGGGGAGCTGTTTTTT. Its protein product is CASRGQGDTGELFF.